This paragraph covers one T cell receptor beta chain sequence. Antigen specificity is unknown. Assay used: immunoSEQ multiplex PCR; TCRdb lists only in-frame clones, some missing. The table records 300,000 to 350,000 clones, 70% to 90% of them present only once. This CDR3 contains 14 residues. Per germline, CDR1 SGHKS and CDR2 YYEKEE (reference sequence). The germline V and J ends were trimmed by 4 bases and 2 bases, with 7 bases remaining between them. This sample stems from a study of Ad26.COV2.S vaccination and SARS-CoV-2 variants. Study details: Ad26.COV2.S arm of COV1001 included the donor.

The study, taken as a whole, reports: Similar non-spike TCR breadth was observed in recipients of vaccine and of placebo.

Sample treatment: about 20 received Ad26.COV2.S at low or high dose, single or two shots; 5 received placebo; per-sample allocation not given. It was on day 63 after the first vaccine or placebo injection that samples were taken. The receptor was isolated from a person between 18 and 59 years old who received the Ad26.COV2.S COVID-19 vaccine or a placebo. Sequenced here: peripheral blood, sampled in a trial of Ad26.COV2.S vaccine versus placebo. The rearrangement joins TRBV5-5 to TRBJ1-6; TRBD1 might be the D (5 bases). The CDR3 here is CASSRQPYNSPLHF. DNA of the CDR3: TGTGCCAGCAGCCGACAGCCCTATAATTCACCCCTCCACTTT.